A selection of T cell receptor beta chains follows, all from one sample in a study of T cells in Graves' hyperthyroidism and ophthalmopathy. TCRdb used MiXCR to reprocess the multiplex PCR reads, holding one entry per CDR3 protein. The sample yields under 550,000 distinct CDR3 sequences, roughly an eighth seen once. The sample was blood. The receptors here all came from a woman younger than 30 with Graves' hyperthyroidism. Both conserved end residues are part of each CDR3. A D gene is named only where the DNA matches it firmly. Size tells how often a clone was seen (once, few, many) or the class of an expanded clone, and some rows leave it out.

D gene: -; clone size: -; J gene: TRBJ2-7; V gene: TRBV2; CDR3 DNA: TGTGCCAGCAGTGAACCGGGACCGAGCTACGAGCAGTACTTC; CDR3 protein: CASSEPGPSYEQYF
D gene: -; clone size: few; J gene: TRBJ1-6; V gene: TRBV9; CDR3 DNA: TGTGCCAGCAGCGTAGATCCGGGGTCAAATTCACCCCTCCACTTT; CDR3 protein: CASSVDPGSNSPLHF
D gene: -; clone size: many; J gene: TRBJ1-2; V gene: TRBV29-1; CDR3 DNA: TGCAGCGTCGACACCTCGGAGGATGGCTACACCTTC; CDR3 protein: CSVDTSEDGYTF
D gene: TRBD2; clone size: many; J gene: TRBJ2-2; V gene: TRBV2; CDR3 DNA: TGTGCCAGCAGTGAACTGGCGGGAGGGCCCCTTACCGGGGAGCTGTTTTTT; CDR3 protein: CASSELAGGPLTGELFF
D gene: -; clone size: many; J gene: TRBJ1-2; V gene: TRBV6-5; CDR3 DNA: TGTGCCAGCAGTTACTCGTTGGGGGCGCGATCCAACTATGGCTACACCTTC; CDR3 protein: CASSYSLGARSNYGYTF
D gene: -; clone size: few; J gene: TRBJ1-2; V gene: TRBV5-1; CDR3 DNA: TGCGCCAGCAGCTTGGAATTGGGCGGAGAGGGCGGCTACACCTTC; CDR3 protein: CASSLELGGEGGYTF
D gene: -; clone size: -; J gene: TRBJ2-1; V gene: TRBV6-1; CDR3 DNA: TGTGCCAGCAGTAGATTAGGACAGATCGTTACCTACAATGAGCAGTTCTTC; CDR3 protein: CASSRLGQIVTYNEQFF
D gene: -; clone size: many; J gene: TRBJ2-1; V gene: TRBV19; CDR3 DNA: TGTGCCAGTAGATACGGGGCAAACAATGAGCAGTTCTTC; CDR3 protein: CASRYGANNEQFF
D gene: -; clone size: many; J gene: TRBJ2-1; V gene: TRBV7-3; CDR3 DNA: TGTGCCAGCAGCCTGAAGGGCGGGTTGGGATACAATGAGCAGTTCTTC; CDR3 protein: CASSLKGGLGYNEQFF
D gene: -; clone size: many; J gene: TRBJ1-2; V gene: TRBV30; CDR3 DNA: TGTGCCTGGTTTCAGGACAACTATGGCTACACCTTC; CDR3 protein: CAWFQDNYGYTF
D gene: -; clone size: many; J gene: TRBJ1-2; V gene: TRBV30; CDR3 DNA: TGTGCCTGGAGTGTACAGTCGGGAGTGTATGGCTACACCTTC; CDR3 protein: CAWSVQSGVYGYTF
D gene: -; clone size: many; J gene: TRBJ1-3; V gene: TRBV6-1; CDR3 DNA: TGTGCCAGCAGTGAATGGGTCGGTATAATTAGCTCTGGAAACACCATATATTTT; CDR3 protein: CASSEWVGIISSGNTIYF
D gene: -; clone size: many; J gene: TRBJ1-1; V gene: TRBV6-2/TRBV6-3; CDR3 DNA: TGTGCCAGCAGTTCAACACAGGGCACTGAAGCTTTCTTT; CDR3 protein: CASSSTQGTEAFF
D gene: TRBD2; clone size: many; J gene: TRBJ2-7; V gene: TRBV10-3; CDR3 DNA: TGTGCCTCTCAAAGCGGGGGCGAGCAGTACTTC; CDR3 protein: CASQSGGEQYF
D gene: TRBD1; clone size: few; J gene: TRBJ1-1; V gene: TRBV5-1; CDR3 DNA: TGCGCCAGCAGCTTGCAGGGGGCAGCTACTGAAGCTTTCTTT; CDR3 protein: CASSLQGAATEAFF
D gene: TRBD1; clone size: many; J gene: TRBJ1-1; V gene: TRBV28; CDR3 DNA: TGTGCCAGCAGTGGGCGGACAGGGGTATTAGGCACTGAAGCTTTCTTT; CDR3 protein: CASSGRTGVLGTEAFF
D gene: -; clone size: many; J gene: TRBJ2-5; V gene: TRBV27; CDR3 DNA: TGTGCCAGCAGTTTACGGACAGGGGCCCGGTTAGGAGCGGGAGGCCAAGAGACCCAGTACTTC; CDR3 protein: CASSLRTGARLGAGGQETQYF
D gene: -; clone size: few; J gene: TRBJ2-1; V gene: TRBV19; CDR3 DNA: TGTGCCAGTAGTATTGGGGGATGGGAGAATGAGCAGTTCTTC; CDR3 protein: CASSIGGWENEQFF
D gene: -; clone size: few; J gene: TRBJ1-4; V gene: TRBV10-3; CDR3 DNA: TGTGCCATCTCAGCTCGTAATGACAAACTGTTTTTT; CDR3 protein: CAISARNDKLFF